Here is one TCR beta chain with its context. This entry comes from a study of technical replicates of blood from a handful of donors. V lost 4 bases and J lost 2; bases outside the gene matches: 5. The germline CDR1 and CDR2 sequences are SGHRS and YFSETQ. The CDR3 totals 15 residues. The repertoire was sequenced with immunoSEQ multiplex PCR; TCRdb's copy has only in-frame clones and lacks some. In the table there are approximately 60,000 clones, more than 75% of which are singletons. The sequenced material came from PBMCs. The source is a human donor in good health. Some clones in this sample may be carry-over from other donors' samples. The chain has TRBV5-1 and TRBJ1-2; 10 nucleotides align to TRBD1. DNA for the CDR3: TGCGCCAGCAGCCCGCGGGGACAGGGGAACTATGGCTACACCTTC. Amino acids: CASSPRGQGNYGYTF.